The 18 T cell receptor beta chains presented below share a single source sample, sequenced in a study of blood T cell repertoires in COVID-19. Here immunoSEQ multiplex PCR was the method, and the copy in TCRdb shows in-frame clones only, minus some. The table shows about 300,000 clones, with under 90% occurring only once. The sample was peripheral blood. The receptors stem from a woman in her 30s with COVID-19, enrolled during active disease.

The chain carries TRBV19 and TRBJ2-7, with D maybe TRBD2 (6 bases). This CDR3 comprises 14 residues. Germline loops: CDR1 LNHDA, CDR2 SQIVND (reference sequence). Trimming took 3 bases from V and 4 from J, leaving 13 bases between them. CDR3 DNA sequence: TGTGCCAGTAGTATCCTGGCGGGAAAGTACGAGCAGTACTTC. Translating it yields CASSILAGKYEQYF.

The rearrangement joins TRBV6-5 to TRBJ1-6; D is undetermined. The CDR3 contains 14 residues. The germline V and J ends were trimmed by 7 bases and 10 bases, with 17 bases remaining between them. From germline, CDR1 is MNHEY and CDR2 SVGAGI. This chain's CDR3 is CASNPRQSQSPLHF. In DNA form, the CDR3 reads TGTGCCAGCAACCCGAGGCAATCCCAGTCACCCCTCCACTTT.

The J gene is TRBJ2-1, the V gene TRBV11-2; a possible D gene is TRBD2 (5 bases). Germline V lookup: CDR1 SGHAT, CDR2 FQNNGV. The CDR3 length is 13 residues. Trimming cost V 5 bases and J 5 bases, with 10 bases left between them. CDR3 region: CASSRGWDNEQFF. For the CDR3, the DNA is TGTGCCAGCAGCCGGGGTTGGGACAATGAGCAGTTCTTC.

In its sample, this clone was seen once. V usage is TRBV29-1 and J usage is TRBJ1-1, with 8 bases that match TRBD1. Germline V gives CDR1 SQVTM, CDR2 ANQGSEA. V was pared by 6 bases and J by 1 base, with 7 bases of the junction left unmatched. The CDR3 contains 14 residues. CDR3: CSVATGGTNTEAFF. The CDR3 nucleotides are TGCAGCGTCGCTACAGGGGGAACGAACACTGAAGCTTTCTTT.

This chain connects TRBV3-1 (or the pseudogene TRBV3-2) to TRBJ2-5; 15 nucleotides line up with TRBD2. Germline CDR1 and CDR2: LGHDT and YNNKEL (reference sequence). The CDR3 has 18 amino acids. J gave up 2 bases and V 2 bases, and 6 bases lay outside the gene matches. CDR3 nucleotides: TGTGCCAGCAGCCAACCCTTAGGACTAGCGGGGGGGCAAGAGACCCAGTACTTC. It codes for CASSQPLGLAGGQETQYF.

In this sample, this clone turned up a few times. The genes are TRBV5-1 and TRBJ1-2; the D is unclear. Germline assignment: CDR1 SGHRS and CDR2 YFSETQ. The V and J ends lost 4 bases and 0 bases respectively, with 22 bases between them. The CDR3 covers 18 residues. DNA of the CDR3: TGCGCCAGCAGCCTACAGTCCACCTGGCAAGTTGCTAACTATGGCTACACCTTC. Its translation: CASSLQSTWQVANYGYTF. Complete variable domain (other parts from reference TRBV5-1 and TRBJ1-2): KAGVTQTPRYLIKTRGQQVTLSCSPISGHRSVSWYQQTPGQGLQFLFEYFSETQRNKGNFPGRFSGRQFSNSRSEMNVSTLELGDSALYLCASSLQSTWQVANYGYTFGSGTRLTVV.

This chain links TRBV12-3 or TRBV12-4 with TRBJ1-1; D unresolved. The V end lost 3 bases, the J end lost 0 bases, and 5 bases lay between the germline ends. This CDR3 has 13 amino acids. CDR3 residues: CASSFSVNTEAFF. The DNA for the CDR3 is TGTGCCAGCAGTTTCTCTGTGAACACTGAAGCTTTCTTT.

The chain is built from TRBV27 and TRBJ2-7; 15 bases are a match to TRBD2. CDR3 length: 20 amino acids. Trimming took 4 bases from V and 2 from J; bases not matched to a gene: 15. In germline, CDR1 is MNHEY, CDR2 SMNVEV (reference sequence). The DNA for the CDR3 is TGTGCCAGCAGTTCAAACACACCGGGACTAGCGGGGGGCAGGCCCTACGAGCAGTACTTC. This encodes CASSSNTPGLAGGRPYEQYF.

This chain joins TRBV19 and TRBJ1-1, with D perhaps TRBD1 (6 bases). Trimming took 6 bases from V and 6 from J, leaving 17 bases between them. Germline V gene lookup returns CDR1 LNHDA and CDR2 SQIVND (reference sequence). This CDR3 spans 14 amino acids. The CDR3 protein is CASRRRGASAEAFF. CDR3 nucleotides: TGTGCCAGTAGGCGGCGGGGGGCGTCAGCTGAAGCTTTCTTT.

This clone has a single count. The chain links TRBV5-4 to TRBJ1-6, with D perhaps matching TRBD1 (6 bases). The CDR3 sequence is 16 residues long. Trimming left V 3 bases short and J 1 base short, with 11 bases between. The germline V gene encodes CDR1 SGHNT and CDR2 YYREEE (reference sequence). CDR3: CASSSLRGSYNSPLHF. The CDR3 DNA sequence: TGTGCCAGCAGCTCCCTCAGGGGTTCCTATAATTCACCCCTCCACTTT.

Here the CDR3 reads CASSLWTGVNTGELFF. The CDR3 DNA reads as TGTGCCAGCAGCTTGTGGACAGGGGTGAACACCGGGGAGCTGTTTTTT. The gene calls are TRBV5-4 and TRBJ2-2; TRBD1 aligns across 9 bases. This CDR3 is built from 16 residues. Germline-derived CDR1 and CDR2 are SGHNT and YYREEE (reference sequence). Germline trimming cut 1 base from V and 1 base from J; bases unmatched to any gene: 2.

The chain joins TRBV7-9 to TRBJ2-7, with 7 nucleotides matching TRBD1. Germline V gene sequence: CDR1 SEHNR, CDR2 FQNEAQ (reference sequence). The CDR3 length is 13 residues. V shed 4 bases, J shed 5 bases, and the junction held 5 bases outside the gene matches. CDR3 sequence reads: CASSSAGGNEQYV. DNA of the CDR3: TGTGCCAGCAGCTCGGCAGGGGGAAACGAGCAGTACGTC.

V is TRBV12-3 or TRBV12-4 and J is TRBJ1-1; D unresolved. The CDR3 has 13 residues. Trimming took 3 bases from V and 3 from J, leaving 8 bases between them. This chain's CDR3 is CASSFYRDTEAFF. The CDR3 nucleotides are TGTGCCAGCAGTTTTTACCGAGACACTGAAGCTTTCTTT.

The DNA for the CDR3 is TGTGCCAGCACCCCAGGGGGCATTGGCTATGGCTACACCTTC. This codes for CASTPGGIGYGYTF. The chain couples TRBV2 to TRBJ1-2; TRBD1 aligns across 8 bases. Germline CDR1 SNHLY, CDR2 FYNNEI. Trimming cost V 7 bases and J 4 bases; bases outside gene matches: 8. This CDR3 comprises 14 residues.

The CDR3 loop is CAWSVLPPGGVTEAFF. The CDR3 nucleotides are TGTGCCTGGAGTGTACTCCCCCCGGGAGGGGTCACTGAAGCTTTCTTT. The chain uses TRBV30 and TRBJ1-1, with D possibly matching TRBD1 (5 bases). Germline loops: CDR1 GTSNPN, CDR2 SVGIG (reference sequence). Deletions cut 0 bases from V and 4 bases from J, with 18 bases between. The CDR3 contains 16 residues.

This sequence joins TRBV19 and TRBJ1-1; D remains unclear. The CDR3 contains 15 residues. Germline V CDR1 and CDR2: LNHDA, SQIVND (reference sequence). V shed 3 bases and J shed 2 bases, with 13 bases lying between them. CDR3 sequence: CASSMLPGANTEAFF. The DNA for the CDR3 is TGTGCCAGTAGTATGCTACCAGGCGCTAACACTGAAGCTTTCTTT.

The chain joins TRBV5-4 to TRBJ1-6; weak D call: TRBD1 (6 bases). Germline-derived CDR1 and CDR2 are SGHNT and YYREEE (reference sequence). CDR3 length equals 15 residues. Trimming stripped 2 bases from V and 3 bases from J, with 9 bases between. CDR3 in DNA: TGTGCCAGCAGCTTAGGGGGGGACTATAATTCACCCCTCCACTTT. Translation: CASSLGGDYNSPLHF.

This clone was recorded a few times. This chain uses TRBV24-1 with TRBJ2-2; the D gene is possibly TRBD1 (6 bases). V was shortened by 7 bases and J by 3 bases, with 14 bases between the two germline ends. Germline V gives CDR1 KGHDR, CDR2 SFDVKD. The CDR3 runs 15 residues. The CDR3: CATSTTGIHTGELFF. Here the CDR3 DNA reads TGTGCCACCAGCACAACAGGGATTCACACCGGGGAGCTGTTTTTT.